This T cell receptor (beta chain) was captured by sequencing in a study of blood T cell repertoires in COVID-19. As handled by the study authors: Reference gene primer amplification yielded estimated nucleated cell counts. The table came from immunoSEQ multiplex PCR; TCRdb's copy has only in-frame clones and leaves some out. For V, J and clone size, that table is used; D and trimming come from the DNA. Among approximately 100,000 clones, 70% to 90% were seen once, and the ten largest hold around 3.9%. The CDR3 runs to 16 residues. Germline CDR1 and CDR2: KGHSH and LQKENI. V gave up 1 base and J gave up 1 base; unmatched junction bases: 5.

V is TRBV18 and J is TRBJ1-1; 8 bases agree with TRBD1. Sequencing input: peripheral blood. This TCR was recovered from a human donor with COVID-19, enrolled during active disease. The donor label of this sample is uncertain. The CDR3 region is CASSPRGGTGNTEAFF. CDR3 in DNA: TGTGCCAGCTCACCACGGGGGGGGACAGGGAACACTGAAGCTTTCTTT. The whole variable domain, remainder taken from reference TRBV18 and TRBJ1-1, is NAGVMQNPRHLVRRRGQEARLRCSPMKGHSHVYWYRQLPEEGLKFMVYLQKENIIDESGMPKERFSAEFPKEGPSILRIQQVVRGDSAAYFCASSPRGGTGNTEAFFGQGTRLTVV.